One sample yielded the 27 T cell receptor beta chains listed below, sequenced in a study of cytomegalovirus exposure and HLA in healthy donors. In the PCR, 60 Vbeta and 13 Jbeta primers were used. Repertoires were generated with immunoSEQ multiplex PCR, while TCRdb's copy carries only in-frame clones and drops some. The table has about 140,000 clones, roughly 80% seen once. Material: PBMCs. Source of these receptors: a female donor in good health and CMV-seronegative.

As DNA, the CDR3 is TGTGCCAGCAGTCCAAATAACTATGGCTACACCTTC. It is translated as CASSPNNYGYTF. The rearrangement uses TRBV14 and TRBJ1-2, with D unclear. The V and J ends lost 6 bases and 1 base respectively, with 6 bases between them. The CDR3 totals 12 residues. Germline assignment: CDR1 SGHDN and CDR2 FVKESK.

The chain has TRBV29-1 and TRBJ1-2; D not resolved. CDR3 length: 12 residues. Trimming left V 6 bases short and J 1 base short, with 9 bases between. Germline CDR1 reads SQVTM; CDR2 reads ANQGSEA. In DNA, the CDR3 is TGCAGCGTAGGAGAGAATAACTATGGCTACACCTTC. The encoded protein is CSVGENNYGYTF.

The V call is TRBV29-1, the J call TRBJ1-4, with a tentative D call TRBD1 (6 bases). The CDR3 has 14 residues. The V and J ends lost 6 bases and 5 bases respectively, with 16 bases between them. The germline V gene has CDR1 SQVTM and CDR2 ANQGSEA. The CDR3: CSVMGTSDNEKLFF. The CDR3 nucleotides read TGCAGCGTGATGGGGACAAGCGACAATGAAAAACTGTTTTTT.

This clone was seen more than once but under ten times. The V and J genes are TRBV7-2 and TRBJ1-2, with D possibly being TRBD1 (6 bases). CDR3 length equals 13 residues. The germline V and J ends were trimmed by 4 bases and 2 bases, with 8 bases remaining between them. CDR1 is SGHTA, CDR2 FQGNSA, per germline. CDR3 sequence: CASSWTENYGYTF. The CDR3 DNA reads as TGTGCCAGCAGCTGGACAGAGAACTATGGCTACACCTTC.

V usage is TRBV5-1 and J usage is TRBJ2-7, with D possibly matching TRBD1 (6 bases). CDR3 length equals 16 residues. Per germline, CDR1 SGHRS and CDR2 YFSETQ. Trimming pared 0 bases from V and 0 bases from J, leaving 13 bases between. The CDR3 here is CASSLVIRTDSYEQYF. The CDR3 nucleotides read TGCGCCAGCAGCTTGGTTATCAGGACAGACTCCTACGAGCAGTACTTC. Drawing the rest from reference TRBV5-1 and TRBJ2-7, the complete variable domain is KAGVTQTPRYLIKTRGQQVTLSCSPISGHRSVSWYQQTPGQGLQFLFEYFSETQRNKGNFPGRFSGRQFSNSRSEMNVSTLELGDSALYLCASSLVIRTDSYEQYFGPGTRLTVT.

This clone was observed a few times. The gene calls are TRBV6-1 and TRBJ2-5, with D perhaps matching TRBD1 (6 bases). The CDR3 is made up of 18 amino acids. Trimming pared 4 bases from V and 2 bases from J, leaving 23 bases between. Germline loops: CDR1 MNHNS, CDR2 SASEGT. CDR3 in DNA: TGTGCCAGCAGTGGTGGTAGGGGGACGGTACGAAAACAAGAGACCCAGTACTTC. Translation: CASSGGRGTVRKQETQYF.

V is TRBV5-4 and J is TRBJ2-1, with 12 positions matching TRBD2. This CDR3 is 13 amino acids long. The J segment lost 10 bases and the V segment lost 4 bases, leaving 3 bases of the junction unmatched. Germline V CDR1 and CDR2: SGHNT, YYREEE (reference sequence). CDR3 sequence reads: CASSGTSGGEQFF. The CDR3, as DNA: TGTGCCAGCAGCGGCACTAGCGGGGGGGAGCAGTTCTTC.

The chain carries TRBV7-9 and TRBJ2-5; possible D gene TRBD2, 6 bases. The germline CDR1 and CDR2 sequences are SEHNR and FQNEAQ (reference sequence). CDR3 length equals 14 residues. V gave up 3 bases and J gave up 5 bases, with 13 bases separating them. The CDR3 here is CASSFAGSLETQYF. In nucleotides, the CDR3 is TGTGCCAGCAGCTTTGCGGGGAGCCTGGAGACCCAGTACTTC.

The sample holds one count of this clone. V and J are TRBV2 and TRBJ2-5, with D possibly being TRBD2 (6 bases). The DNA matches TRBJ2-7 better at its end, which makes the J call doubtful. Germline V lookup: CDR1 SNHLY, CDR2 FYNNEI. The CDR3 loop spans 13 amino acids. CDR3 nucleotides: TGTGCCAGCCACTATACGGGAGACCACGAGCAGTACTTC. Amino acids: CASHYTGDHEQYF.

The chain employs TRBV6-1 and TRBJ1-2, with TRBD1 matching 7 bases. Germline CDR1 reads MNHNS; CDR2 reads SASEGT. The J segment lost 8 bases and the V segment lost 8 bases, leaving 14 bases of the junction unmatched. The CDR3 extends over 14 amino acids. The CDR3 sequence: CASFRTTGDKGYTF. The CDR3 region has the DNA TGTGCCAGCTTCCGAACTACAGGGGATAAGGGCTACACCTTC.

J is TRBJ1-5 and V is TRBV28, with TRBD1 as a possible D gene (6 bases). CDR1 and CDR2 (germline): MDHEN, SYDVKM. V dropped 9 bases and J dropped 1 base, with 19 bases sitting between them. The CDR3 contains 16 residues. In nucleotides, the CDR3 is TGTGCCAGTACTCAGGGGACCCCGAGCAGCAATCAGCCCCAGCATTTT. Translation gives CASTQGTPSSNQPQHF.

This clone was seen a handful of times. This sequence joins TRBV4-1 and TRBJ1-2; D gene ambiguous. The V gene lost 2 bases and the J gene lost 0 bases, with 13 bases spanning the gap. This CDR3 is 16 amino acids long. In germline, CDR1 is MGHRA, CDR2 YSYEKL. CDR3 amino acids: CASSQQSRSSNYGYTF. The CDR3 region has the DNA TGCGCCAGCAGCCAACAATCCAGGTCCTCTAACTATGGCTACACCTTC.

The rearrangement uses TRBV6-6 and TRBJ2-7; weak D call: TRBD1 (6 bases). This CDR3 spans 13 amino acids. With 4 bases removed from V and 6 bases from J, the gap between germline ends came to 13 bases. CDR1 and CDR2 from the germline V gene are MNHNY and SVGAGI (reference sequence). CDR3 DNA: TGTGCCAGCAGTTCCCCAGGGGCGGGCGAGCAGTACTTC. It is translated as CASSSPGAGEQYF.

The chain is built from TRBV18 and TRBJ1-1; D is ambiguous. This CDR3 region has 13 residues. Germline lookup yields CDR1 KGHSH and CDR2 LQKENI. Trimming took off 4 bases at V and 1 base at J, with 7 bases between the two ends. CDR3 DNA sequence: TGTGCCAGCTCACAGACGGGGAACACTGAAGCTTTCTTT. Translated, it gives CASSQTGNTEAFF. Variable domain in full (rest from reference TRBV18 and TRBJ1-1): NAGVMQNPRHLVRRRGQEARLRCSPMKGHSHVYWYRQLPEEGLKFMVYLQKENIIDESGMPKERFSAEFPKEGPSILRIQQVVRGDSAAYFCASSQTGNTEAFFGQGTRLTVV.

This clone was detected only once. This chain uses TRBV5-1 with TRBJ1-2, with 11 bases that match TRBD1. CDR1 is SGHRS, CDR2 YFSETQ, per germline. V dropped 2 bases and J dropped 8; count of bases not matched to a gene: 8. CDR3 length: 15 residues. The CDR3 region is CASSLGQGAPWGYTF. CDR3 nucleotides: TGCGCCAGCAGCTTAGGACAGGGGGCCCCTTGGGGCTACACCTTC.

This chain links TRBV11-3 with TRBJ2-7; D not certain. The CDR3 contains 12 residues. Germline CDR1 reads SGHNT; CDR2 reads YENEEA. The ends were cut back, 5 bases at V and 3 bases at J, with 8 bases in the middle. The CDR3 spells CASSQPSYEQYF. The CDR3 coding sequence is TGTGCCAGCAGCCAACCTAGCTACGAGCAGTACTTC. The whole variable domain, remainder taken from reference TRBV11-3 and TRBJ2-7, is EAGVVQSPRYKIIEKKQPVAFWCNPISGHNTLYWYLQNLGQGPELLIRYENEEAVDDSQLPKDRFSAERLKGVDSTLKIQPAELGDSAVYLCASSQPSYEQYFGPGTRLTVT.

The chain is built from TRBV7-2 and TRBJ2-1; D is undetermined. The ends were cut back, 3 bases at V and 9 bases at J, with 15 bases in the middle. The germline V gene has CDR1 SGHTA and CDR2 FQGNSA. This CDR3 region has 14 residues. CDR3 loop: CASSFSMRSGEQFF. The DNA for the CDR3 is TGTGCCAGCAGCTTCTCCATGAGGTCTGGTGAGCAGTTCTTC.

The chain carries TRBV9 and TRBJ2-7, with a possible D match to TRBD1 (5 bases). This CDR3 comprises 15 residues. The germline V gene encodes CDR1 SGDLS and CDR2 YYNGEE. The V end was cut by 1 base, the J end by 3 bases, with 14 bases between. The CDR3 sequence is CASSVFKRQIYEQYF. The CDR3 coding sequence is TGTGCCAGCAGCGTATTCAAACGACAGATCTACGAGCAGTACTTC.

The chain joins TRBV5-1 to TRBJ2-2; the D is unclear. The CDR3 is made up of 14 amino acids. CDR1 SGHRS and CDR2 YFSETQ come from the germline V gene. With 1 base removed from V and 4 bases from J, the gap between germline ends came to 8 bases. The CDR3 is CASSLIPSTGELFF. The DNA for the CDR3 is TGCGCCAGCAGCTTGATCCCCAGCACCGGGGAGCTGTTTTTT.

The chain uses TRBV6-5 and TRBJ2-5, with 8 positions matching TRBD1. The J call is uncertain, as TRBJ2-7 better fits the DNA end. The CDR3 loop spans 14 amino acids. Looked up from germline, CDR1 is MNHEY and CDR2 is SVGAGI. DNA of the CDR3: TGTGCCTCGGGCCAGGCAGGGGGCAATTACGAGCAGTACTTC. It codes for CASGQAGGNYEQYF.

The chain is built from TRBV6-5 and TRBJ2-7; maybe TRBD1 (5 bases). In germline, CDR1 is MNHEY, CDR2 SVGAGI. Between the trimmed V and J ends, which lost 11 bases and 5 bases, there was a span of 13 bases. This CDR3 is built from 11 residues. The CDR3 DNA sequence: TGTGCCTCCACAGGACGAGACGAGCAGTACTTC. Translated, it gives CASTGRDEQYF.

The chain recombines TRBV6-6 with TRBJ2-7; a weak D match, TRBD2 (5 bases). The V end lost 2 bases, the J end lost 7 bases, and 21 bases lay between the germline ends. CDR1 is MNHNY, CDR2 SVGAGI, per germline (reference sequence). The CDR3 covers 16 residues. This CDR3 is CASSYHQEVRGWEQYF. DNA of the CDR3: TGTGCCAGCAGTTACCATCAGGAAGTAAGAGGGTGGGAGCAGTACTTC.

This clone was picked up one time. This chain's CDR3 is CASSSGQFSGTNEKLFF. CDR3 nucleotides: TGTGCCAGCAGCTCCGGACAGTTCTCGGGCACTAATGAAAAACTGTTTTTT. The chain combines TRBV2 with TRBJ1-4; D may be TRBD1 (6 bases). The CDR3 extends over 17 amino acids. Trimming left V 6 bases short and J 2 bases short, with 19 bases between. Germline V gene lookup returns CDR1 SNHLY and CDR2 FYNNEI.

This chain links TRBV28 with TRBJ2-7, with 11 bases that match TRBD2. Germline CDR1 reads MDHEN; CDR2 reads SYDVKM. This CDR3 is built from 14 residues. The trim removed 5 bases at V and 4 bases at J, leaving 4 bases unmatched. The CDR3 bases are TGTGCCAGCAGTGAACTAGCGGGAGATTACGAGCAGTACTTC. Its protein product is CASSELAGDYEQYF. The full variable domain, in which reference TRBV28 and TRBJ2-7 provide the parts outside the CDR3, is DVKVTQSSRYLVKRTGEKVFLECVQDMDHENMFWYRQDPGLGLRLIYFSYDVKMKEKGDIPEGYSVSREKKERFSLILESASTNQTSMYLCASSELAGDYEQYFGPGTRLTVT.

CDR3 DNA: TGTGCCAGCAGCTTGCTCGGGAACTCCTACAATGAGCAGTTCTTC. Protein product: CASSLLGNSYNEQFF. This chain uses TRBV5-5 with TRBJ2-1; D possibly corresponds to TRBD2 (5 bases). The CDR3 extends over 15 amino acids. V was trimmed by 1 base and J by 0 bases, leaving 8 bases between them. Germline CDR1 reads SGHKS; CDR2 reads YYEKEE (reference sequence).

CDR3 bases: TGTGCCAGCAGCCAGCCGACTCCTGGACAGGTTGGTGGCTACACCTTC. It codes for CASSQPTPGQVGGYTF. The genes are TRBV11-2 and TRBJ1-2, with 7 nucleotides matching TRBD1. The CDR3 totals 16 residues. Germline V gene sequence: CDR1 SGHAT, CDR2 FQNNGV. The junction had 16 bases not matched to a gene; V was cut back by 5 bases and J by 7 bases.

The genes are TRBV4-1 and TRBJ1-2, with 10 bases lining up with TRBD1. CDR1 is MGHRA, CDR2 YSYEKL, per germline. Trimming cost V 6 bases and J 2 bases; bases outside gene matches: 3. The CDR3 contains 14 residues. This chain's CDR3 is CASRGQGRNYGYTF. In DNA form, the CDR3 reads TGCGCCAGCAGGGGACAGGGGCGCAACTATGGCTACACCTTC.